This T cell receptor (beta chain) was documented in a study of resident and recirculating memory T cells in vitiligo (dated by TCRdb to the late 2010s). Looking at the study overall: For TCR beta sequencing, each of a few stable vitiligo patients provided PBMCs along with epidermis taken by shave biopsy from two lesional and two nonlesional sites. Samples were homogenized without cell sorting just before genomic DNA extraction with the Qiagen DNeasy Blood & Tissue Kit. The human TCR beta sequencing was designed to test whether specific clones found in lesional vitiligo skin differed from the clones found in nonlesional skin and in blood. Study-wide findings and limitations: No unique dominant TCR clone was detected, and clonality varied among vitiligo lesions. Mechanistic studies in the future are needed to assess how much the detected T cell clones and the human Trm pools versus Tcm pools each contribute. Overlap and correlation analysis found no significant repertoire overlap between any two biopsies, even biopsies from the same patient, apart from each lesion compared with itself. TCR sequences were not found to be conserved across biopsy sites or patients, suggesting that different lesions are infiltrated by different T cell clones, a pattern described as private specificity.

Vitiligo was considered stable when no change in lesions had been observed over the previous 6 months. For classification as stable, the absence of confetti depigmentation, a clinical sign of active vitiligo, was additionally required. Patients who had been treated within the previous three months were excluded. PBMCs were isolated from heparinized blood by Ficoll density gradient centrifugation and then flash-frozen. TCR beta chains were amplified from genomic DNA with the immunoSEQ hsTCRB kit. TCR beta libraries were sequenced on an Illumina MiSeq instrument by the immunoSEQ service. On the study's bioinformatics: The immunoSEQ Analyzer was used to analyze the repertoire data. TCRdb holds this immuneACCESS table with in-frame rearrangements only. Some clones are missing; in checked studies, unresolved V genes explain under half, and the rest has no known cause. V and J calls and clone size are copied from that table; D and trimming were computed from the DNA. The sample table shows around 78,000 clones, and 92% are seen once. The ten top clones hold approximately 5.4% of the sample.

On this clone: The clone's antigen remains unknown. Within one base of it there is no much larger clone, and no base qualities were kept.

The sequenced material came from blood. The source is a male donor with vitiligo.

The DNA sequence is as follows: TGTGCCAGCAGCCCCGTCCCCTTCGGCCAACCGACACTCGAGCAGTACTTC. Its protein is CASSPVPFGQPTLEQYF. Recombination joined TRBV11-3 with TRBJ2-7; no D gene can be assigned with confidence. The germline V gene supplies CDR1 SGHNT and CDR2 YENEEA. V was cut back by 5 bases and J by 6 bases, leaving a gap of 26 bases between them. The CDR3 has 17 amino acids, counting the end cysteine and phenylalanine. Just the 51-base CDR3 DNA is kept, in frame starting at base 1.